This entry features one T cell receptor beta chain sequence. The antigen is unknown. Only in-frame clones appear in the TCRdb table, and some are missing; sequencing was by immunoSEQ multiplex PCR. The repertoire holds roughly 100,000 clones, roughly 90% seen once, with roughly 2.5% in the top ten. This CDR3 contains 14 residues. CDR1 and CDR2 from the germline V gene are MGHRA and YSYEKL. V lost 0 bases, J lost 5 bases, and 11 bases lay in between. This sample stems from a study of T cell responses to AZD1222 COVID-19 vaccine. Study conclusions and caveats: Two AZD1222 doses significantly raised spike-specific TCR breadth and depth over controls. Targeting of unmutated variant regions was reportedly seen in nearly half of spike-specific TCRs. Among the donors, most were white British and more were female, and clonal diversity was possibly underestimated. Sampling that yielded the repertoires occurred only after the peak T cell response.

The chain links TRBV4-1 to TRBJ2-7; TRBD1 might be the D (5 bases). Sequenced here: peripheral blood, sampled on day 0 of AZD1222 vaccination. The receptor was derived from an adult in good health. Here the CDR3 DNA reads TGCGCCAGCAGCCAAGATATCAGGGTTCACGAGCAGTACTTC. Amino acids: CASSQDIRVHEQYF.